Below, one TCR beta chain is given with its context. What it binds is not known. From germline, CDR1 is SGHDN and CDR2 FVKESK. Losses at the gene ends were 4 bases for V and 4 bases for J; bases not matched to a gene: 2. The CDR3 has 15 amino acids. These data come from a study of beta chain features in type 1 diabetes. Study observations and caveats: There was no resolution here of whether HLA type influences TCRB rearrangement. Within the patient group, naive, central memory and Treg TCRB repertoires appeared more similar to each other than within healthy donors. Among all four CD4+ subsets, Type 1 diabetes patients had TCRB CDR3s that were moderately but significantly shorter.

Since all of the isolated RNA was reverse transcribed, expressed TCRB transcripts were what got sequenced. Reads from naive, central memory and regulatory T cell samples averaged roughly 3.6 million. Sequenced by immunoSEQ multiplex PCR; TCRdb stores in-frame clones only, minus some. The sample carries under 400,000 clones, around 12% recorded once. Sequenced: naive CD4+ T cells from blood. The chain combines TRBV14 with TRBJ2-2; the match to TRBD2 covers 11 bases. The sequence was collected from a young woman with type 1 diabetes. The CDR3 DNA follows: TGTGCCAGCAGCCCTGGGACTAGCGGCACCGGGGAGCTGTTTTTT. Residues: CASSPGTSGTGELFF.